The entry below describes one T cell receptor (beta chain). Its antigen is unknown. V trimming: 6 bases; J trimming: 4 bases; junction bases outside the gene matches: 11. Germline V gives CDR1 LNHDA, CDR2 SQIVND (reference sequence). This CDR3 is 17 amino acids long. TCRdb keeps only in-frame clones here, not all; method: immunoSEQ multiplex PCR. The sample includes roughly 180,000 clones, 90% to 95% of them seen just once. The sample is drawn from a study of T cell responses to AZD1222 COVID-19 vaccine. Notes on the study in general: It was only a handful of AZD1222 recipients who were seropositive at baseline.

This sequence was found in an adult who received the AZD1222 COVID-19 vaccine. The V call is TRBV19, the J call TRBJ2-3, with TRBD1 identical over 12 bases. The input for sequencing was peripheral blood, taken 28 days after the second AZD1222 dose. In DNA form, the CDR3 reads TGTGCCAGTAGCAGGGACAGGGGGCGAGCCCAGTCAGATACGCAGTATTTT. Encoded protein: CASSRDRGRAQSDTQYF. Filled out from reference TRBV19 and TRBJ2-3, the complete variable domain reads DGGITQSPKYLFRKEGQNVTLSCEQNLNHDAMYWYRQDPGQGLRLIYYSQIVNDFQKGDIAEGYSVSREKKESFPLTVTSAQKNPTAFYLCASSRDRGRAQSDTQYFGPGTRLTVL.